A selection of T cell receptor beta chains follows, all from one sample in a study of CD8+CD57+ T cells in acquired aplastic anemia. TCRdb independently ran MiXCR on the reads; one entry per CDR3 protein. Among 150,000 to 200,000 distinct CDR3 sequences listed, around three fifths were seen once. Sequencing input: sorted CD4+, CD8+, or CD8+CD57+ T cells (not recorded which) from PBMCs. The receptors were gathered from a human donor with severe aplastic anemia or a healthy control (not recorded which). The conserved cysteine and the conserved F or W are not part of the CDR3 here. The size of a clone is reported for some rows only, either as once, few or many, or as a class for expanded clones.

abundance: NA; v_gene: TRBV7-3; len: 11; j_gene: TRBJ2-7; CDR3aa: ASSLTVQGEQY
abundance: NA; v_gene: TRBV20-1; len: 13; j_gene: TRBJ1-6; CDR3aa: SARSPGQGNSPLH
abundance: NA; v_gene: TRBV19; len: 14; j_gene: TRBJ2-6; CDR3aa: ASSIGGSSGANVLT
abundance: many; v_gene: TRBV6-5; len: 11; j_gene: TRBJ2-1; CDR3aa: ASRQPGQNEQF
abundance: few; v_gene: TRBV7-9; len: 11; j_gene: TRBJ1-6; CDR3aa: ASSLRQRSPLH
abundance: NA; v_gene: TRBV5-6; len: 13; j_gene: TRBJ2-5; CDR3aa: ASSLAGGGEETQY
abundance: many; v_gene: TRBV7-2; len: 12; j_gene: TRBJ2-5; CDR3aa: ASSPRTTQETQY
abundance: NA; v_gene: TRBV20-1; len: 12; j_gene: TRBJ1-2; CDR3aa: SARRWTGGYGYT
abundance: NA; v_gene: TRBV6-6; len: 15; j_gene: TRBJ1-6; CDR3aa: ASSYPDLQRGHSPLH
abundance: NA; v_gene: TRBV10-3; len: 11; j_gene: TRBJ2-1; CDR3aa: AITRGGHNEQF
abundance: few; v_gene: TRBV19; len: 10; j_gene: TRBJ1-2; CDR3aa: ASTQGVYGYT
abundance: NA; v_gene: TRBV10-3; len: 10; j_gene: TRBJ2-3; CDR3aa: ATRGDTDTQY
abundance: few; v_gene: TRBV15; len: 18; j_gene: TRBJ2-7; CDR3aa: ATSPTTAGTGGLPAYEQY
abundance: NA; v_gene: TRBV29-1; len: 16; j_gene: TRBJ2-1; CDR3aa: SAAPGTGFPSSYNEQF
abundance: NA; v_gene: TRBV7-9; len: 13; j_gene: TRBJ1-2; CDR3aa: ASSLALQGADGYT
abundance: NA; v_gene: TRBV20-1; len: 14; j_gene: TRBJ2-1; CDR3aa: SARGGKGLAGDEQF
abundance: NA; v_gene: TRBV9; len: 14; j_gene: TRBJ2-2; CDR3aa: ASSLRQVVNTGELF
abundance: NA; v_gene: TRBV5-8; len: 12; j_gene: TRBJ1-2; CDR3aa: ASSPRDGSYGYT
abundance: NA; v_gene: TRBV15; len: 13; j_gene: TRBJ2-2; CDR3aa: ATSRDQTGVGELF
abundance: many; v_gene: TRBV9; len: 12; j_gene: TRBJ2-7; CDR3aa: ASSAGQSSYEQY
abundance: many; v_gene: TRBV5-1; len: 13; j_gene: TRBJ1-2; CDR3aa: ASSLTRDRGYGYT
abundance: many; v_gene: TRBV4-1; len: 12; j_gene: TRBJ1-2; CDR3aa: ASSPDAGSGGYT
abundance: few; v_gene: TRBV7-9; len: 13; j_gene: TRBJ2-5; CDR3aa: ASSPGGLAGETQY
abundance: NA; v_gene: TRBV7-8; len: 13; j_gene: TRBJ1-1; CDR3aa: ASSQGLAGPTEAF
abundance: NA; v_gene: TRBV18; len: 12; j_gene: TRBJ1-1; CDR3aa: ASSPRGTNTEAF
abundance: NA; v_gene: TRBV20-1; len: 11; j_gene: TRBJ1-2; CDR3aa: SARTGAHYGYT
abundance: NA; v_gene: TRBV11-2; len: 11; j_gene: TRBJ1-2; CDR3aa: ASSLDRVNGYT
abundance: many; v_gene: TRBV20-1; len: 13; j_gene: TRBJ2-2; CDR3aa: SARALAGNTGELF
abundance: once; v_gene: TRBV2; len: 11; j_gene: TRBJ2-7; CDR3aa: ASRGLAVYEQY
abundance: many; v_gene: TRBV2; len: 12; j_gene: TRBJ2-7; CDR3aa: ASSEYTFSYEQY
abundance: once; v_gene: TRBV6-5; len: 13; j_gene: TRBJ1-4; CDR3aa: ASSQGGGSGEKLF
abundance: NA; v_gene: TRBV7-3; len: 13; j_gene: TRBJ2-1; CDR3aa: ASRTSRGVYNEQF
abundance: NA; v_gene: TRBV19; len: 10; j_gene: TRBJ1-2; CDR3aa: ASSKDYYGYT
abundance: NA; v_gene: TRBV19; len: 13; j_gene: TRBJ1-1; CDR3aa: ASSFQQGLGTEAF
abundance: once; v_gene: TRBV24-1; len: 13; j_gene: TRBJ1-4; CDR3aa: ATSDPGTDNEKLF
abundance: NA; v_gene: TRBV29-1; len: 11; j_gene: TRBJ2-7; CDR3aa: SAPGQGHYEQY
abundance: many; v_gene: TRBV25-1; len: 12; j_gene: TRBJ2-7; CDR3aa: ASRFDFGTDEQY
abundance: few; v_gene: TRBV9; len: 10; j_gene: TRBJ2-5; CDR3aa: ASSWSTETQY
abundance: NA; v_gene: TRBV6-5; len: 12; j_gene: TRBJ2-5; CDR3aa: ASSHSTGPETQY
abundance: NA; v_gene: TRBV2; len: 11; j_gene: TRBJ2-7; CDR3aa: ASIVGSSGEQY
abundance: NA; v_gene: TRBV5-1; len: 12; j_gene: TRBJ2-1; CDR3aa: ASSLEGSWDEQF
abundance: NA; v_gene: TRBV5-5; len: 12; j_gene: TRBJ2-7; CDR3aa: ASSLWDEAYEQY
abundance: many; v_gene: TRBV6-1; len: 12; j_gene: TRBJ2-2; CDR3aa: ASSEGNRDSELF
abundance: NA; v_gene: TRBV20-1; len: 13; j_gene: TRBJ2-1; CDR3aa: SARPPVTRGDEQF
abundance: NA; v_gene: TRBV24-1; len: 9; j_gene: TRBJ1-2; CDR3aa: ASEGGGGYT
abundance: few; v_gene: TRBV15; len: 12; j_gene: TRBJ2-1; CDR3aa: ATSDSGSTDEQF
abundance: few; v_gene: TRBV7-2; len: 15; j_gene: TRBJ1-1; CDR3aa: ASSLAHPGFMNTEAF
abundance: NA; v_gene: TRBV29-1; len: 11; j_gene: TRBJ1-1; CDR3aa: SVEDLHATEAF
abundance: many; v_gene: TRBV6-1; len: 10; j_gene: TRBJ1-1; CDR3aa: ASSGGGAEAF
abundance: few; v_gene: TRBV24-1; len: 12; j_gene: TRBJ2-7; CDR3aa: ATSDSPCSYEQY
abundance: NA; v_gene: TRBV3-1; len: 13; j_gene: TRBJ2-5; CDR3aa: ASSWRGPSGETQY
abundance: NA; v_gene: TRBV20-1; len: 12; j_gene: TRBJ2-5; CDR3aa: SARGSHRQETQY
abundance: many; v_gene: TRBV3-1; len: 12; j_gene: TRBJ1-6; CDR3aa: ASSQDHDDSPLH
abundance: many; v_gene: TRBV9; len: 14; j_gene: TRBJ2-5; CDR3aa: ASSVVSGVAQETQY